The subject of this entry is one TCR beta chain. Its antigen is as yet unknown. This sample is part of a study of beta chain features in type 1 diabetes. Overall study context: The patient and healthy donor groups were comparable for age, gender and cell yields. Whole-study results and caveats: PCR might show a preference for shorter templates, equally across patients and controls. Resolution of whether HLA type affects TCRB rearrangement was not achieved here.

The investigators reverse transcribed all of the isolated RNA, so they sequenced expressed TCRB transcripts. This table comes from immunoSEQ multiplex PCR, and its TCRdb copy is limited to in-frame clones, with some not included. This repertoire shows roughly 150,000 clones, around 10% found once; its top ten account for roughly 1.9%. The CDR3 is 16 amino acids. CDR1 is SEHNR and CDR2 is FQNEAQ in the germline V gene (reference sequence). Trimming at V came to 4 bases and at J to 5 bases, leaving 7 bases not matched to a gene. Sort purity for all populations was recorded as exceeding 98%. The chain recombines TRBV7-9 with TRBJ2-1, with 11 bases aligning to TRBD2. The sequence came from a man aged 18 to 29 in good health. The sequencing input was central memory CD4+ T cells from blood. The CDR3 sequence: CASSSLLAGAHNEQFF. Written as DNA, the CDR3 is TGTGCCAGCAGCTCCCTACTAGCGGGAGCCCACAATGAGCAGTTCTTC.